There are many counts of the clone carrying this T cell receptor (beta chain). The sample belongs to a study of human T cells and chemical hapten exposure. Specified time point: patch test 2, 6 weeks after DPC sensitization. The sample's treatment: therapeutic diphenylcyclopropenone sensitization with weekly scalp DPC. TCRdb itself ran the RACE reads through MiXCR, one entry per CDR3 protein. The table records about 140,000 distinct CDR3 sequences, approximately 12% of them present only once. This CDR3 contains 15 residues. Germline V gene data show CDR1 as SGHTA and CDR2 as FQGNSA. The V gene lost 6 bases and the J gene lost 4 bases, with 17 bases spanning the gap.

The source material was whole blood, sampled in connection with sensitization to the hapten diphenylcyclopropenone (DPC). This chain links TRBV7-2 with TRBJ2-3, with D perhaps TRBD1 or TRBD2 (5 bases each). The receptor's source is a woman aged 50 to 60 with alopecia areata. Some clones in this sample may be carry-over from other donors' samples. The CDR3 loop is CASSLTPGPSDTQYF. The CDR3 DNA is TGTGCCAGCAGTCTGACACCGGGGCCCTCAGATACGCAGTATTTT.